This T cell receptor beta chain is drawn from a study of blood T cell repertoires in COVID-19. Whole-study context: Some COVID-19 samples were acute and others convalescent; all came from the United States, Italy and Spain. The analysed material was cDNA or gDNA that came from T cells, B-cell-depleted T cells, or PBMCs.

As originally analysed: The authors estimated nucleated cell counts from reference gene primer amplification. The data were produced by immunoSEQ multiplex PCR, yet TCRdb's version contains in-frame clones alone and is incomplete. V and J calls plus clone size are reproduced from that table; the DNA served to infer D and trimming. The table lists under 25,000 clones, roughly 87% of them singletons. Looked up from germline, CDR1 is MDHEN and CDR2 is SYDVKM. The CDR3 loop spans 15 amino acids. The V and J ends lost 2 bases and 4 bases, in that order; junction bases with no gene match: 2. The specimen was peripheral blood. The chain uses TRBV28 and TRBJ1-4; 9 bases line up with TRBD1. The sequence derives from a human donor with active COVID-19. The donor label of this sample is uncertain. CDR3: CASSLQGQGNEKLFF. The DNA of the CDR3 is TGTGCCAGCAGTTTACAGGGACAGGGTAATGAAAAACTGTTTTTT.